Presented here are 17 T cell receptor beta chains from one specimen sequenced in a study of T cell clones after liver transplantation. The protocol was immunoSEQ multiplex PCR, while the TCRdb copy is restricted to in-frame clones and leaves out a portion. The table records some 80,000 clones, around 80% of them present only once. Sequencing used CD4+ T cells from blood, obtained around 50 months after liver transplant. These receptors all come from a human patient who received a liver transplant. Some T cells may be the graft donor's.

This clone came up a few times. The J gene is TRBJ2-3, the V gene TRBV2; D is uncertain. V shed 7 bases and J shed 0 bases, with 8 bases lying between them. The CDR3 has 13 amino acids. Germline CDR1 is SNHLY and CDR2 is FYNNEI. DNA of the CDR3: TGTGCCAGCAAGGCACGAAGCACAGATACGCAGTATTTT. Protein sequence: CASKARSTDTQYF.

The gene calls are TRBV10-3 and TRBJ1-1; TRBD1 is a possible D gene (5 bases). The ends were cut back, 3 bases at V and 4 bases at J, with 12 bases in the middle. Germline-derived CDR1 and CDR2 are ENHRY and SYGVKD. CDR3 length: 14 residues. For the CDR3, the DNA is TGTGCCATCAGTGATCGACAGAACCCCACTGAAGCTTTCTTT. Protein product: CAISDRQNPTEAFF.

The V call is TRBV15, the J call TRBJ1-2; TRBD1 might be the D (5 bases). Germline V CDR1 and CDR2: LNHNV, YYDKDF (reference sequence). This CDR3 has 15 amino acids. V was pared by 7 bases and J by 6 bases, with 21 bases between. DNA of the CDR3: TGTGCCACCACCAAATCGGGAGCGGGGGACGATGGCTACACCTTC. This sequence encodes CATTKSGAGDDGYTF.

Notes on this clone: The sample carries other DNA sequences with the same CDR3. The chain is built from TRBV10-3 and TRBJ2-3; D perhaps matches TRBD2 (5 bases). Germline V gene lookup returns CDR1 ENHRY and CDR2 SYGVKD. There are 14 residues in the CDR3. Trimming stripped 4 bases from V and 0 bases from J, with 8 bases between. The CDR3: CAISGGLSTDTQYF. The CDR3 DNA sequence: TGTGCCATCAGTGGCGGACTGAGCACAGATACGCAGTATTTT.

This clone was counted a few times. CDR3 sequence: CAISEGGGGGEETQYF. CDR3 coding DNA: TGTGCCATCAGTGAGGGGGGCGGAGGAGGGGAAGAGACCCAGTACTTC. The chain links TRBV10-3 to TRBJ2-5; D is possibly TRBD1 or TRBD2 (6 bases each). The CDR3 extends over 16 amino acids. CDR1 and CDR2 (germline): ENHRY, SYGVKD. V was shortened by 2 bases and J by 3 bases, with 16 bases between the two germline ends.

This chain joins TRBV7-2 and TRBJ1-3; the D is unclear. Trimming took off 1 base at V and 2 bases at J, with 9 bases between the two ends. CDR1 SGHTA and CDR2 FQGNSA come from the germline V gene. The CDR3 is made up of 15 amino acids. The CDR3 nucleotides read TGTGCCAGCAGCTTAGTGTCCACCCCTGGAAACACCATATATTTT. This gives the protein CASSLVSTPGNTIYF.

The V and J genes are TRBV20-1 and TRBJ1-2, with no clear D. This CDR3 contains 11 residues. The V and J ends lost 5 bases and 6 bases respectively, with 10 bases between them. Per germline, CDR1 DFQATT and CDR2 SNEGSKA (reference sequence). The CDR3 loop reads CSAQGGDGYTF. The DNA for the CDR3 is TGCAGTGCTCAAGGCGGGGATGGCTACACCTTC.

CDR3 in DNA: TGTGCCAGCAGTGAAACGTGGGGAGACGAGCAGTACTTC. It translates to CASSETWGDEQYF. V usage is TRBV6-1 and J usage is TRBJ2-7; D perhaps matches TRBD2 (5 bases). The V gene's germline CDR1 is MNHNS and CDR2 SASEGT. V shed 2 bases and J shed 5 bases, with 10 bases lying between them. The CDR3 has 13 amino acids.

J is TRBJ1-2 and V is TRBV6-1; D unclear. Germline-derived CDR1 and CDR2 are MNHNS and SASEGT. Trimming shortened V by 1 base and J by 1 base, and 10 bases separated the two germline ends. This CDR3 is 15 amino acids long. CDR3 protein: CASSEENSGNYGYTF. CDR3 sequence (DNA): TGTGCCAGCAGTGAAGAAAACAGCGGTAACTATGGCTACACCTTC.

The gene calls are TRBV7-2 and TRBJ1-4; maybe TRBD1 (5 bases). Germline CDR1 SGHTA, CDR2 FQGNSA. V gave up 1 base and J gave up 8 bases, with 14 bases separating them. This CDR3 is 15 amino acids long. The CDR3 bases are TGTGCCAGCAGCTTAGGGGGGTCCTCAAGGGAAAAACTGTTTTTT. This gives the protein CASSLGGSSREKLFF.

V is TRBV18 and J is TRBJ2-2; unclear D gene. V was pared by 0 bases and J by 7 bases, with 9 bases between. CDR1 KGHSH and CDR2 LQKENI come from the germline V gene. This CDR3 is built from 14 residues. CDR3 in DNA: TGTGCCAGCTCACCACCAAATCCAGGCGGGGAGCTGTTTTTT. This encodes CASSPPNPGGELFF.

This chain joins TRBV10-3 and TRBJ1-1; 8 nucleotides line up with TRBD1. V lost 3 bases and J lost 1; bases outside the gene matches: 4. In germline, CDR1 is ENHRY, CDR2 SYGVKD. This CDR3 spans 15 amino acids. CDR3: CAISDPGTGNTEAFF. The CDR3 DNA is TGTGCCATCAGTGATCCTGGGACAGGGAACACTGAAGCTTTCTTT.

The CDR3 DNA is TGTGCCAGCAGCGCCGGGCTACGGACGAACACCGGGGAGCTGTTTTTT. It is translated as CASSAGLRTNTGELFF. This chain joins TRBV7-9 and TRBJ2-2; unclear D gene. Germline CDR1 and CDR2: SEHNR and FQNEAQ (reference sequence). Deletions cut 5 bases from V and 0 bases from J, with 13 bases between. There are 16 residues in the CDR3. Drawing the rest from reference TRBV7-9 and TRBJ2-2, the complete variable domain is DTGVSQNPRHKITKRGQNVTFRCDPISEHNRLYWYRQTLGQGPEFLTYFQNEAQLEKSRLLSDRFSAERPKGSFSTLEIQRTEQGDSAMYLCASSAGLRTNTGELFFGEGSRLTVL.

The chain joins TRBV7-2 to TRBJ2-1; perhaps TRBD2 as D (5 bases). The CDR3 has 16 residues. CDR1 is SGHTA, CDR2 FQGNSA, per germline. Trimming left V 3 bases short and J 0 bases short, with 12 bases between. The CDR3, as DNA: TGTGCCAGCAGCTTCCCGGGAACTAGCTCCTACAATGAGCAGTTCTTC. Translation gives CASSFPGTSSYNEQFF.

V usage is TRBV6-5 and J usage is TRBJ1-3; TRBD1 is a possible D gene (5 bases). The CDR3 covers 16 residues. Trimming took 0 bases from V and 2 from J, leaving 11 bases between them. Germline V gene sequence: CDR1 MNHEY, CDR2 SVGAGI. The CDR3 sequence: CASSYSLSGTGNTIYF. CDR3 sequence (DNA): TGTGCCAGCAGTTACTCCCTCTCAGGGACTGGAAACACCATATATTTT.

The rearrangement links TRBV28 to TRBJ2-2; a weak D match, TRBD1 (7 bases). Deletions cut 6 bases from V and 7 bases from J, with 24 bases between. The CDR3 covers 17 residues. Per germline, CDR1 MDHEN and CDR2 SYDVKM. The CDR3 loop is CASSPFSEGASSGELFF. CDR3 coding DNA: TGTGCCAGCAGCCCCTTTTCGGAGGGGGCGAGTAGCGGGGAGCTGTTTTTT.

The genes are TRBV11-3 and TRBJ2-5, with D possibly matching TRBD2 (7 bases). Germline V lookup: CDR1 SGHNT, CDR2 YENEEA. CDR3 length: 14 amino acids. Trimming removed 5 bases from V and 5 bases from J, with 15 bases in between. Written as DNA, the CDR3 is TGTGCCAGCAGCCCCGGGGGGCGCGGGGAGACCCAGTACTTC. As protein: CASSPGGRGETQYF.